These T cell receptor beta chains were read from a single sample in a study of shared clonotypes between healthy human individuals. This table comes from immunoSEQ multiplex PCR, and its TCRdb copy is limited to in-frame clones, with some not included. The sample lists 1.6 million or so clones, 97% to 99% occurring once. The sample taken for sequencing was naive CD4+ T cells sorted from blood. The source of these receptors is a man aged 30 to 39 in good health. Each CDR3 is given with its conserved first and last residue. A D gene is named only where the DNA matches it firmly. Size is stated for part of the rows, as once, few or many counts, or as a class when the clone is expanded.

>TRBJ2-5|NA|TRBV11-2|NA
TGTGCCAGCAGCTTAGGCCGGCGGGTCCAAGAGACCCAGTACTTC
CASSLGRRVQETQYF
>TRBJ1-2|NA|TRBV25-1|NA
TGTGCCAGCAGGGGGCAGGGCACACTCTATGGCTACACCTTC
CASRGQGTLYGYTF
>TRBJ2-5|few|TRBV18|NA
TGTGCCAGCTCACCCCTGGAGACCCAGTACTTC
CASSPLETQYF
>TRBJ2-7|NA|TRBV28|TRBD2
TGTGCCAGCAGCACGACTTCTAGCGGGAGAGTATACGAGCAGTACTTC
CASSTTSSGRVYEQYF
>TRBJ1-4|NA|TRBV30|NA
TGTGCCTGGAACAGAGGTGATGAAAAACTGTTTTTT
CAWNRGDEKLFF
>TRBJ2-6|NA|TRBV5-1|NA
TGCGCCAGCAGCAAAACATCTGGGGCCAACGTCCTGACTTTC
CASSKTSGANVLTF
>TRBJ2-2|once|TRBV28|TRBD2
TGTGCCAGCAGTCTAGCGGGAGCTACCGGGGAGCTGTTTTTT
CASSLAGATGELFF
>TRBJ2-7|NA|TRBV11-2|TRBD2
TGTGCCAGCAGCTTGCGAGCGGGAGAATTCAACGAGCAGTACTTC
CASSLRAGEFNEQYF
>TRBJ1-4|NA|TRBV14|NA
TGTGCCAGCAGCCAAGATCTTGCCCGTAGGGGAAAACTGTTTTTT
CASSQDLARRGKLFF
>TRBJ1-4|NA|TRBV6-1|TRBD1
TGTGCCAGCAGTGAGCCCGGGACAGGGGAAGAAAAACTGTTTTTT
CASSEPGTGEEKLFF
>TRBJ2-7|NA|TRBV29-1|TRBD1
TGCAGCGTTGGCGGGACAGGGTTCTCCTACGAGCAGTACTTC
CSVGGTGFSYEQYF
>TRBJ2-3|NA|TRBV5-1|NA
TGCGCCAGCAGCTTGTTGGATAGTCGGGCAGATACGCAGTATTTT
CASSLLDSRADTQYF
>TRBJ1-4|few|TRBV5-4|NA
TGTGCCAGCAGCGGCCAGGGTACGGGTGAAAAACTGTTTTTT
CASSGQGTGEKLFF
>TRBJ2-7|NA|TRBV14|NA
TGTGCCAGCAGCCAAGAGCAGGTCTCCCTTGTGGAGCAGTACTTC
CASSQEQVSLVEQYF
>TRBJ2-1|NA|TRBV28|TRBD2
TGTGCCAGCAGCCTCCCCGGACTAGCGAGCAACAATGAGCAGTTCTTC
CASSLPGLASNNEQFF
>TRBJ1-2|NA|TRBV28|NA
TGTGCCACCATTGGCCCAGGTACATATGGCTACACCTTC
CATIGPGTYGYTF
>TRBJ1-5|NA|TRBV30|TRBD1
TGTGCCTGGAGTACCCGACAGGGTTATAGCAATCAGCCCCAGCATTTT
CAWSTRQGYSNQPQHF
>TRBJ2-5|NA|TRBV10-1|NA
TGCGCCAGCAGTGAGTCCGTACGGTCGTCCCAGTACTTC
CASSESVRSSQYF
>TRBJ2-7|NA|TRBV6-5|NA
TGTGCCAGCAGTACCCCCGGCCACTACGAGCAGTACTTC
CASSTPGHYEQYF
>TRBJ2-3|NA|TRBV7-8|NA
TGTGCCAGCAGCTGGCAGGGGACAGATACGCAGTATTTT
CASSWQGTDTQYF
>TRBJ2-3|NA|TRBV20-1|TRBD2
TGCAGGGGAGGGGCAGATACGCAGTATTTT
CRGGADTQYF
>TRBJ2-3|NA|TRBV7-3|NA
TGTGCCAGCAGCTTAGGTGGGAGCGCAGATACGCAGTATTTT
CASSLGGSADTQYF
>TRBJ2-2|NA|TRBV10-2|NA
TGCGCCAGCGGTAAGGGGTGGACCGGGGAGCTGTTTTTT
CASGKGWTGELFF
>TRBJ2-7|NA|TRBV5-1|TRBD1
TGCGCCAGCAGCTCGACAGGGTACGAGCAGTACTTC
CASSSTGYEQYF
>TRBJ2-1|once|TRBV18|TRBD2
TGTGCCAGCTCACCAATCACGACGGCTAGCGGTTACAATGAGCAGTTCTTC
CASSPITTASGYNEQFF
>TRBJ2-5|NA|TRBV11-3|NA
TGTGCCAGCAGTCGGGGGGCGCAGGAGGAGACCCAGTACTTC
CASSRGAQEETQYF
>TRBJ2-3|NA|TRBV7-3|TRBD1
TGTGCCAGCAGCCTTGGGACAGGGAGGGCAGATACGCAGTATTTT
CASSLGTGRADTQYF
>TRBJ2-1|NA|TRBV5-1|NA
TGCGCCAGCAGCTTGGAGGGACGACCCTACAATGAGCAGTTCTTC
CASSLEGRPYNEQFF
>TRBJ1-1|NA|TRBV10-3|NA
TGTGCCATCAGTGCCTCACAGAACACTGAAGCTTTCTTT
CAISASQNTEAFF
>TRBJ2-7|NA|TRBV9|NA
TGTGCCAGCAGCGTAGTACAGAACTCCTACGAGCAGTACTTC
CASSVVQNSYEQYF
>TRBJ1-1|NA|TRBV7-9|NA
TGTGCCAGCATCGCAGTGAACACTGAAGCTTTCTTT
CASIAVNTEAFF
>TRBJ2-5|NA|TRBV7-9|TRBD2
TGTGCCAGCAGCTCTCTAGCGGGACCTGGAGAGACCCAGTACTTC
CASSSLAGPGETQYF
>TRBJ2-4|NA|TRBV18|NA
TGTGCCAGCTCACCAAAGGCCCGGCCAGCCAAAAACATTCAGTACTTC
CASSPKARPAKNIQYF
>TRBJ2-7|once|TRBV5-1|NA
TGCGCCAGCAGCCCGGGACCAAACTCCTACGAGCAGTACTTC
CASSPGPNSYEQYF
>TRBJ1-2|NA|TRBV19|NA
TGTGCCAGCCGACGCAAGGGGCGCGTTTATGGCTACACCTTC
CASRRKGRVYGYTF
>TRBJ2-5|once|TRBV10-3|NA
TGTGCCATCAGTGATAGAACCGGGACCCGGGAGACCCAGTACTTC
CAISDRTGTRETQYF
>TRBJ1-3|NA|TRBV29-1|NA
TGCAGCGTTGTTGGGGGAAAGAGCTCTGGAAACACCATATATTTT
CSVVGGKSSGNTIYF
>TRBJ2-2|NA|TRBV27|NA
TGTGCCAGCAGTTTAGTTGGGGGGCTGAACACCGGGGAGCTGTTTTTT
CASSLVGGLNTGELFF